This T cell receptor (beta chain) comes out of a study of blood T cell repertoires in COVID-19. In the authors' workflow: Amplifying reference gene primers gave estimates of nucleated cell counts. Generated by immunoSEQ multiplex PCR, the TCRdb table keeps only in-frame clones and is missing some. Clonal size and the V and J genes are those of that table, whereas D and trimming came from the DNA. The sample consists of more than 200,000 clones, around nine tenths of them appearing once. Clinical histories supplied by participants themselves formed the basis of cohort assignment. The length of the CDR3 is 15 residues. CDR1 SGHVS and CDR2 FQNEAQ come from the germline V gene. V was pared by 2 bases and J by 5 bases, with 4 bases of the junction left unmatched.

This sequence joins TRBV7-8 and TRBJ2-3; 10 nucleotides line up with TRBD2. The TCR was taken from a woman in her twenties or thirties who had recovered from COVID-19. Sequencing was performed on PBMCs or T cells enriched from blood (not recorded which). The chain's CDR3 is CASSLTSGKRDTQYF. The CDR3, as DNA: TGTGCCAGCAGCTTAACTAGCGGGAAACGAGATACGCAGTATTTT.